The clone carrying this T cell receptor beta chain was recorded many times. Its antigen is not identified. The sample is drawn from a study of response to subunit inactivated influenza vaccine. TCRdb re-called the RT-PCR reads with MiXCR, one entry per CDR3 protein. The sample contains some 500,000 distinct CDR3 sequences, more than 15% of which appear only once. Study outcomes and limitations: There was a suggestion from the authors that each seasonal influenza vaccination recruits few new T cells.

The sample consisted of CD4+ T cells sorted from PBMCs, taken approximately 25 months after vaccination. This sequence was found in a man between 50 and 75 years old who received an inactivated influenza vaccine.

CDR3 amino acids: CASSQVTSRQETQYF. CDR3 bases: TGCGCCAGCAGCCAAGTGACTAGCCGTCAAGAGACCCAGTACTTC. The chain uses TRBV4-1 and TRBJ2-5; 7 positions match TRBD2. Germline CDR1 reads MGHRA; CDR2 reads YSYEKL. CDR3 length equals 15 residues. V shed 1 base and J 2 bases; nucleotides not matched to a gene: 4.